The entry that follows covers one TCR beta chain sequence. Its antigen is not known. The record originates from a study of molecular identifiers for immune sequencing clone quantification. About the study: Across replicate runs, RNA obtained from approximately 20,000 or 100,000 naive CD8 cells was divided into five, with four undergoing sequencing. General study findings and limits: Identical TCR molecules that share a barcode could lead to an underestimation of highly expanded clone sizes.

The V end lost 4 bases, the J end lost 1 base, and 12 bases lay between the germline ends. The CDR3 runs to 14 residues. The germline CDR1 and CDR2 sequences are SGHRS and YFSETQ. For bulk TCR libraries, previously described methods and listed TCR primers were used. TCRdb called the PCR reads again in MiXCR, with one record for every CDR3 protein. The data hold hundreds of thousands of distinct CDR3 sequences, with about 25% observed a single time. Using a CD8+CD4-CCR7+CD45RA+ phenotype, naive CD8 T cells were sorted. This clonotype originated in a human donor in good health. Some libraries in this study had Jurkat cell RNA spiked in. Input material: naive CD8+ T cells from blood, with Jurkat cell RNA spiked in. Subset meaning: FACS-sorted CD8+CD4-CCR7+CD45RA+ naive T cells. The chain joins TRBV5-1 to TRBJ2-7; possibly TRBD1 for D (6 bases). CDR3 bases: TGCGCCAGCAGCGCCTTGGGACATTCCTACGAGCAGTACTTC. As protein: CASSALGHSYEQYF.